The 6 T cell receptor beta chains in this list originate from one sample, sequenced in a study of T cells in Graves' hyperthyroidism and ophthalmopathy. TCR beta CDR3 sequences were amplified from RNA transcripts. Using the HTBI primer set, a first-round RT-PCR was run on the TCR CDR3. TCRdb itself ran the multiplex PCR reads through MiXCR, one entry per CDR3 protein. The sample carries hundreds of thousands of distinct CDR3 sequences, around 20% recorded once. The specimen was blood. Receptors originate from a young man with Graves' ophthalmopathy.

This clonotype was seen only a few times. This chain joins TRBV6-4 and TRBJ1-2; D possibly corresponds to TRBD1 (6 bases). V lost 3 bases and J 2 bases, leaving 10 bases between the germline ends. The CDR3 loop spans 14 amino acids. CDR1 and CDR2 (germline): MRHNA, SNTAGT. DNA of the CDR3: TGTGCCAGCAGTGAGGGGGGCCCCAACTATGGCTACACCTTC. Protein sequence: CASSEGGPNYGYTF.

This clonotype has a handful of counts. The chain couples TRBV27 to TRBJ1-6; D uncertain. Trimming took 5 bases from V and 8 from J, leaving 10 bases between them. The CDR3 has 13 residues. Germline V lookup: CDR1 MNHEY, CDR2 SMNVEV (reference sequence). CDR3 loop: CASSLGRYSPLHF. The CDR3 coding sequence is TGTGCCAGCAGTCTAGGGAGATATTCACCCCTCCACTTT.

This clonotype was recorded a few times. The V gene is TRBV15, the J gene TRBJ1-2, with 10 bases fitting TRBD1. Looked up from germline, CDR1 is LNHNV and CDR2 is YYDKDF (reference sequence). The CDR3 sequence is 15 residues long. V was clipped by 2 bases and J by 2 bases; unmatched bases: 2. The CDR3 protein is CATSRRQGANYGYTF. The CDR3 coding sequence is TGTGCCACCAGCAGACGACAGGGGGCCAACTATGGCTACACCTTC.

There are many counts of this clonotype. This chain connects TRBV20-1 to TRBJ2-7, with D perhaps matching TRBD2 (5 bases). In germline, CDR1 is DFQATT, CDR2 SNEGSKA (reference sequence). The CDR3 runs to 16 residues. V was clipped by 1 base and J by 3 bases, with 19 bases between them. The CDR3 sequence is CSARGESRGRGYEQYF. The DNA for the CDR3 is TGCAGTGCTAGAGGTGAAAGTAGAGGACGGGGCTACGAGCAGTACTTC.

Ten or more counts support this clonotype. This rearrangement joins TRBV11-3 to TRBJ2-7; 9 bases match TRBD1. CDR1 SGHNT and CDR2 YENEEA come from the germline V gene. V lost 5 bases and J lost 6; bases outside the gene matches: 14. This CDR3 is 16 amino acids long. Written as DNA, the CDR3 is TGTGCCAGCAGCCCACACACCGGGACAGGGCGGCGCGAGCAGTACTTC. This sequence encodes CASSPHTGTGRREQYF.

This rearrangement joins TRBV28 to TRBJ2-1, with TRBD2 matching 7 bases. From germline, CDR1 is MDHEN and CDR2 SYDVKM. Trimming removed 6 bases from V and 8 bases from J; junction bases left unmatched: 13. The CDR3 is 15 amino acids. The CDR3 loop reads CASRLTCGSIDEQFF. The CDR3 DNA is TGTGCCAGCAGGCTGACTTGCGGGAGTATAGATGAGCAGTTCTTC.